Listed here are 26 T cell receptor beta chains from one sample, sequenced in a study of blood T cells in healthy people across ages. Through a sample-barcoded 5' primer and a J-beta primer mix, a second PCR was run for 7 to 11 cycles. TCRdb itself ran the 5' RACE reads through MiXCR, one entry per CDR3 protein. The sample yields over a million distinct CDR3 sequences, 42% seen once. Source material: blood. Receptors originate from a woman in her late teens or twenties in good health.

There are a few counts of this clonotype. The chain has TRBV7-2 and TRBJ2-7; the D is unclear. The germline V gene encodes CDR1 SGHTA and CDR2 FQGNSA. Trimming shortened V by 2 bases and J by 0 bases, and 14 bases separated the two germline ends. CDR3 length: 16 residues. This chain's CDR3 is CASSLTIGPSSYEQYF. CDR3 DNA: TGTGCCAGCAGCTTAACAATAGGGCCGAGCTCCTACGAGCAGTACTTC.

The V call is TRBV10-3, the J call TRBJ2-7; D gene uncertain. The CDR3 is 13 residues long. Per the germline V gene, CDR1 is ENHRY and CDR2 is SYGVKD. Trimming took 2 bases from V and 3 from J, leaving 8 bases between them. The CDR3 reads CAISEGLSYEQYF. The CDR3 DNA follows: TGTGCCATCAGTGAGGGGTTAAGCTACGAGCAGTACTTC.

This clonotype was seen ten or more times. The chain couples TRBV3-1 to TRBJ2-5, with TRBD2 matching 7 bases. The CDR3 spans 16 residues. Looked up from germline, CDR1 is LGHDT and CDR2 is YNNKEL (reference sequence). With 1 base clipped from V and 4 bases from J, the junction kept 9 bases outside the gene matches. CDR3 in DNA: TGTGCCAGCAGCCAAGCGAGGGGAGGGTATCGAGAGACCCAGTACTTC. Encoded protein: CASSQARGGYRETQYF.

J is TRBJ2-3 and V is TRBV20-1; 12 bases fit TRBD2. Germline-derived CDR1 and CDR2 are DFQATT and SNEGSKA (reference sequence). V lost 1 base, J lost 5 bases, and 4 bases stayed unmatched. The CDR3 covers 15 residues. CDR3 sequence reads: CSARATSGGLDTQYF. The DNA for the CDR3 is TGCAGTGCTAGAGCGACTAGCGGGGGCCTAGATACGCAGTATTTT.

This clonotype has only a few counts. This chain joins TRBV20-1 and TRBJ2-3, with TRBD2 matching over 9 bases. The CDR3 is 14 amino acids. V dropped 4 bases and J dropped 3; count of bases not matched to a gene: 5. The V gene's germline CDR1 is DFQATT and CDR2 SNEGSKA (reference sequence). CDR3 loop: CSAIAGGVTDTQYF. CDR3 DNA sequence: TGCAGTGCTATTGCGGGAGGGGTGACAGATACGCAGTATTTT.

The CDR3 nucleotides read TGCGCCAGCAGCCCCGGACTGCCCGCCGAGACCCAGTACTTC. This codes for CASSPGLPAETQYF. J is TRBJ2-5 and V is TRBV5-1, with D perhaps TRBD2 (5 bases). The CDR3 totals 14 residues. The V and J ends lost 4 bases and 5 bases respectively, with 15 bases between them. Looked up from germline, CDR1 is SGHRS and CDR2 is YFSETQ. The variable domain in full, completed from reference TRBV5-1 and TRBJ2-5, reads KAGVTQTPRYLIKTRGQQVTLSCSPISGHRSVSWYQQTPGQGLQFLFEYFSETQRNKGNFPGRFSGRQFSNSRSEMNVSTLELGDSALYLCASSPGLPAETQYFGPGTRLLVL.

This chain connects TRBV30 to TRBJ2-3; no definite D call. V lost 3 bases and J 0 bases, leaving 7 bases between the germline ends. This CDR3 comprises 13 residues. Germline CDR1 is GTSNPN and CDR2 is SVGIG (reference sequence). CDR3 DNA: TGTGCCTGGAGAGGCTCCAGCACAGATACGCAGTATTTT. Protein product: CAWRGSSTDTQYF.

The chain joins TRBV4-1 to TRBJ1-2, with 9 bases aligning to TRBD1. The CDR3 sequence is 14 residues long. Trimming removed 2 bases from V and 6 bases from J; junction bases left unmatched: 4. CDR1 is MGHRA, CDR2 YSYEKL, per germline. Here the CDR3 reads CASSQPGQGNGYTF. CDR3 nucleotides: TGCGCCAGCAGCCAACCGGGACAGGGTAATGGCTACACCTTC.

V is TRBV28 and J is TRBJ1-1, with TRBD1 matching 7 bases. With 4 bases clipped from V and 5 bases from J, the junction kept 16 bases outside the gene matches. CDR3 length: 17 residues. The germline CDR1 and CDR2 sequences are MDHEN and SYDVKM. CDR3 DNA: TGTGCCAGCAGTTATCTGCCGGGACAGCCGCGGGGGACTGAAGCTTTCTTT. Translated, it gives CASSYLPGQPRGTEAFF.

The V gene is TRBV10-3, the J gene TRBJ1-5, with 8 bases matching TRBD1. The CDR3 has 17 amino acids. J was trimmed by 2 bases and V by 2 bases; bases with no gene match: 8. The germline CDR1 and CDR2 sequences are ENHRY and SYGVKD. In nucleotides, the CDR3 is TGTGCCATCAGTGAGACCGAAACAGGGGGTGGCAATCAGCCCCAGCATTTT. Translating it yields CAISETETGGGNQPQHF.

The chain carries TRBV5-1 and TRBJ2-1; 8 bases line up with TRBD2. The V segment lost 4 bases and the J segment 4 bases; nucleotides outside the gene matches: 13. CDR3 length equals 17 residues. CDR1 is SGHRS and CDR2 is YFSETQ in the germline V gene. The CDR3 protein is CASSPTLGGGLYNEQFF. CDR3 bases: TGCGCCAGCAGCCCAACCTTAGGCGGGGGGCTGTACAATGAGCAGTTCTTC.

In this sample, this clonotype turned up a few times. The chain couples TRBV20-1 to TRBJ2-5, with a tentative D call TRBD1 (6 bases). The ends were cut back, 0 bases at V and 3 bases at J, with 11 bases in the middle. The CDR3 runs 14 residues. Germline V lookup: CDR1 DFQATT, CDR2 SNEGSKA (reference sequence). CDR3 in DNA: TGCAGTGCTAGAGATCCTTGGACAGAAGAGACCCAGTACTTC. It is translated as CSARDPWTEETQYF.

This clonotype has a handful of counts. This chain links TRBV3-1 with TRBJ2-5; D might be TRBD1 or TRBD2, each matching 5 bases. The tail of the sequence fits TRBJ2-7 better, so the J call may be wrong. The germline V gene has CDR1 LGHDT and CDR2 YNNKEL (reference sequence). This CDR3 is built from 15 residues. The CDR3 sequence: CASSESGGKHYEQYF. The CDR3 bases are TGTGCCAGTTCGGAGTCTGGGGGAAAACACTACGAGCAGTACTTC.

This chain links TRBV6-5 with TRBJ2-7; tentatively, D is TRBD1 or TRBD2 (6 bases each). There are 16 residues in the CDR3. V dropped 7 bases and J dropped 1 base, with 20 bases sitting between them. The V gene's germline CDR1 is MNHEY and CDR2 SVGAGI. The CDR3 DNA reads as TGTGCCAGCACAACCAAGGGGGGTGGGGGATCCTACGAGCAGTACTTC. The encoded protein is CASTTKGGGGSYEQYF.

The rearrangement joins TRBV6-4 to TRBJ2-2; 8 nucleotides line up with TRBD1. Germline CDR1 and CDR2: MRHNA and SNTAGT. Losses at the gene ends were 6 bases for V and 4 bases for J; bases not matched to a gene: 7. This CDR3 spans 15 amino acids. CDR3 sequence reads: CASRTQQGGTGELFF. The CDR3 DNA follows: TGTGCCAGCAGAACCCAACAGGGGGGCACCGGGGAGCTGTTTTTT.

This clonotype has more than one count but fewer than ten. The chain is built from TRBV6-1 and TRBJ2-5; TRBD2 matches at 7 bases. This CDR3 region has 13 residues. Per germline, CDR1 MNHNS and CDR2 SASEGT. V lost 0 bases to trimming and J lost 12 bases; unmatched junction nucleotides: 7. The CDR3 reads CASSEALAAIEYF. The CDR3 DNA follows: TGTGCCAGCAGTGAAGCGCTAGCGGCAATAGAGTACTTC.

V usage is TRBV20-1 and J usage is TRBJ2-3; the match to TRBD2 covers 8 bases. J was trimmed by 2 bases and V by 6 bases; bases with no gene match: 7. CDR3 length: 14 residues. Per germline, CDR1 DFQATT and CDR2 SNEGSKA (reference sequence). CDR3 DNA: TGCAGTGCCCCAAGTAGCGGGGCCACAGATACGCAGTATTTT. Translation: CSAPSSGATDTQYF.

The chain links TRBV4-1 to TRBJ2-7, with 12 bases lining up with TRBD2. CDR3 size: 14 residues. Looked up from germline, CDR1 is MGHRA and CDR2 is YSYEKL. Losses at the gene ends were 4 bases for V and 6 bases for J; bases not matched to a gene: 4. CDR3 protein: CASSLASGGAEQYF. CDR3 DNA sequence: TGCGCCAGCAGCCTGGCTAGCGGGGGGGCCGAGCAGTACTTC.

This clonotype has just a few counts. The chain joins TRBV10-3 to TRBJ2-1; 14 nucleotides agree with TRBD2. With 0 bases clipped from V and 5 bases from J, the junction kept 3 bases outside the gene matches. From germline, CDR1 is ENHRY and CDR2 SYGVKD. The CDR3 is made up of 17 amino acids. The CDR3 bases are TGTGCCATCAGTGAGTCCCAGGGACTAGCGGGGGACAATGAGCAGTTCTTC. This sequence encodes CAISESQGLAGDNEQFF.

This chain links TRBV5-1 with TRBJ1-1; no definite D call. CDR3 size: 14 residues. V shed 4 bases and J shed 6 bases, with 16 bases lying between them. Germline assignment: CDR1 SGHRS and CDR2 YFSETQ. The CDR3 bases are TGCGCCAGCAGCCCGGGAGATCTGGTTGCTGAAGCTTTCTTT. Translated: CASSPGDLVAEAFF.

Points on this clonotype: Since no conserved phenylalanine or tryptophan closes the CDR3, a read error is the likely cause. This chain connects TRBV7-3 to TRBJ1-6; D is undetermined. There are 15 residues in the CDR3. With 5 bases removed from V and 3 bases from J, the gap between germline ends came to 11 bases. Germline loops: CDR1 SGHTA, CDR2 FQGTGA. As DNA, the CDR3 is TGTGCCAGCAGCCAGATATGGGACTATAATTCACCCCTCCACGTT. The encoded protein is CASSQIWDYNSPLHV.

This clonotype was seen only a few times. The rearrangement links TRBV20-1 to TRBJ2-1; possibly TRBD1 or TRBD2 for D (7 bases each). Per germline, CDR1 DFQATT and CDR2 SNEGSKA (reference sequence). The ends were cut back, 0 bases at V and 6 bases at J, with 21 bases in the middle. The CDR3 has 17 amino acids. Written as DNA, the CDR3 is TGCAGTGCTAGAGATCTGTCTGGGGGAGGGGGCGGCAATGAGCAGTTCTTC. Amino acids: CSARDLSGGGGGNEQFF.

As regards this clonotype: A junction boundary mismatches the germline segment, possibly from a read error. The genes are TRBV24-1 and TRBJ2-2; TRBD2 aligns across 8 bases. The CDR3 runs 13 residues. The germline gives CDR1 KGHDR, CDR2 SFDVKD. The CDR3 DNA follows: TGTACCACCAGTGAGCGGGGGACCGGGGAGCTGTTTTTT. Encoded protein: CTTSERGTGELFF.

The table lists this clonotype with a few counts. This chain uses TRBV29-1 with TRBJ1-1; maybe TRBD1 (6 bases). V lost 6 bases and J 0 bases, leaving 11 bases between the germline ends. This CDR3 has 13 amino acids. Per germline, CDR1 SQVTM and CDR2 ANQGSEA. This CDR3 is CSVSGTMNTEAFF. The CDR3 DNA sequence: TGCAGCGTCTCCGGGACAATGAACACTGAAGCTTTCTTT.

The table lists this clonotype with a few counts. The rearrangement joins TRBV5-6 to TRBJ2-1, with 11 bases identical to TRBD2. Germline CDR1 is SGHDT and CDR2 is YYEEEE. This CDR3 has 16 amino acids. V dropped 4 bases and J dropped 4; count of bases not matched to a gene: 7. This chain's CDR3 is CASSTAGTSGYNEQFF. The CDR3 DNA sequence: TGTGCCAGCAGCACCGCCGGGACTAGCGGTTACAATGAGCAGTTCTTC.

The chain links TRBV7-6 to TRBJ2-5; TRBD2 matches at 7 bases. The CDR3 is 13 amino acids. The V gene's germline CDR1 is SGHVS and CDR2 FNYEAQ. V shed 4 bases and J 11 bases; nucleotides not matched to a gene: 10. The CDR3 sequence: CASSWMAGVEQYF. CDR3 DNA sequence: TGTGCCAGCAGCTGGATGGCGGGAGTAGAGCAGTACTTC.